Listed below are T cell receptor beta chains from one sample, sequenced in a study of shared clonotypes between healthy human individuals. Sequenced by immunoSEQ multiplex PCR; TCRdb stores in-frame clones only, minus some. The sample lists just over 2,000,000 clones, about 95% seen once, with approximately 1.2% in the top ten. Sequencing was carried out using naive CD8+ T cells sorted from blood. The receptors were sampled from a young man in good health. Both conserved end residues are trimmed from each CDR3.

v_call	j_call	cdr3_aa
TRBV28	TRBJ2-7	ASSLGGPIYEQY
TRBV9	TRBJ2-1	ASSQPGLAPSNEQF
TRBV4-1	TRBJ2-7	ASSQKRGSSYEQY
TRBV13	TRBJ2-7	ASSLGGEYPYEQY
TRBV5-1	TRBJ1-4	ASSLDLGMVGEKLF
TRBV2	TRBJ1-2	ASSGEYRWGNYGYT
TRBV4-3	TRBJ1-1	ASSQDLAMNTEAF
TRBV27	TRBJ2-7	ASSFGQSYEQY
TRBV6-5	TRBJ2-3	ASSYGGGAGDTQY
TRBV12-2	TRBJ2-2	ASHITPGTGGSGELF
TRBV7-9	TRBJ2-1	ASSLLWGQGYYNEQF
TRBV27	TRBJ1-4	ASSSNHRSELF
TRBV10-3	TRBJ1-1	AISEFGERGTEAF
TRBV10-2	TRBJ1-6	ASRETGSSYNSPLH
TRBV6-4	TRBJ1-4	ASSAPGHWTNEKLF
TRBV19	TRBJ2-7	ASSMGRLDEQY
TRBV4-1	TRBJ2-5	ASSQEYQLGQETQY
TRBV29-1	TRBJ2-2	SVGGTGELF
TRBV5-1	TRBJ1-5	ASSLESGVEPQH
TRBV7-3	TRBJ2-3	ASSLTGTADTQY
TRBV30	TRBJ1-2	AWSGVGADGTYGYT
TRBV11-3	TRBJ2-3	ASSPGSGGRADTQY
TRBV6-5	TRBJ1-4	ASSLFPTNEKLF
TRBV6-5	TRBJ2-1	ASRNGEGNEQF
TRBV5-5	TRBJ1-5	ASSFGTGDNQPQH
TRBV7-2	TRBJ2-6	ASSPTGVSGANVLT
TRBV27	TRBJ2-5	ASSRLGVAAQETQY
TRBV5-1	TRBJ2-7	ASSFADRDEQY
TRBV4-1	TRBJ1-4	ASSQGGSNEKLF
TRBV6-5	TRBJ1-1	ASSYQDMNTEAF
TRBV4-1	TRBJ1-2	ASSPNHPSGYRQANYGYT
TRBV13	TRBJ2-7	ASSLAGLPNSYEQY
TRBV15	TRBJ1-4	ATSRDRSTHEKLF
TRBV19	TRBJ2-7	ASSPGTVPYEQY
TRBV2	TRBJ1-5	ASTEWGTGVLSNQPQH
TRBV2	TRBJ2-7	ASSEGPTGASYEQY
TRBV18	TRBJ2-6	ASSLLRGGAMVYSGANVLT
TRBV5-1	TRBJ1-1	ASSSLGTEAF
TRBV7-9	TRBJ2-7	ASSLAGRQPYEQY
TRBV6-5	TRBJ1-1	ASSKSRDSLEAF
TRBV7-8	TRBJ2-1	ASSHREYEQF
TRBV27	TRBJ2-3	ASSPLEGALTDTQY
TRBV28	TRBJ2-7	ASSPDRPKLFQY
TRBV7-9	TRBJ1-6	ASSHPSNSPLH
TRBV7-9	TRBJ2-7	ASSLGELAGFNYEQY
TRBV6-5	TRBJ2-5	ASSQHAREETQY
TRBV4-1	TRBJ2-5	ASSPSKASGRQETQY
TRBV29-1	TRBJ2-1	SVEETGTPAGEQF